Here is one T cell receptor (beta chain) with its context. What antigen it recognizes has not been identified. No quality values exist for individual bases; no much larger clone is one base distant. This record belongs to a study of CD8+ T cells in alopecia areata (dated by TCRdb to 2016 to 2019). Regarding the study in general: Treated patients were enrolled in an open-label pilot trial of oral tofacitinib, 5 to 10 mg twice daily, for moderate-to-severe alopecia areata. TCRbeta CDR3 regions were amplified by immunoSEQ multiplex PCR using 35 Vbeta forward and 13 Jbeta reverse primers. For the treated patients, the SALT score, which quantifies what percentage of scalp surface area is affected, served as the measure of disease severity. Tofacitinib was given for 6 to 18 months, followed by 6 months of follow-up off drug to assess delayed response and recurrence. Biopsies were taken from tofacitinib-treated patients at baseline and at 4 and 24 weeks of treatment, and a later scalp biopsy was taken in several of the tofacitinib-treated patients. Human TCRbeta sequencing covered scalp tissue and sorted CD4+ and CD8+ peripheral blood T cells from patchy and totalis/universalis alopecia areata patients and healthy controls. Scalp clonality was compared among normal scalp (n=4), patchy alopecia areata scalp (n=8), and alopecia totalis/universalis scalp (n=8). To study T cell clonal expansion in alopecia areata, the researchers applied high-throughput TCRbeta sequencing to both the C3H/HeJ mouse model and human patients. The RNA source kit depended on sample type: the PAXgene miRNA kit for fixed scalp, the miRNeasy kit for PBMCs, and the RNeasy kit for mouse skin.

The library came from the immunoSEQ multiplex PCR assay. RNA was extracted from all samples and reverse transcribed into cDNA, which served as template for TCR sequencing. SuperScript III was used to make first-strand cDNA, primed with a 2:1 mix of oligo-dT and random hexamers. A synthetic immune receptor repertoire was used to assess amplification bias, and residual bias was removed computationally. Regarding the original processing steps: Raw reads were preprocessed to remove errors, and CDR3 was defined by IMGT conventions from the conserved cysteine to phenylalanine. Clonality was computed by normalizing Shannon entropy by log2 of the number of productive unique TCRs and subtracting the result from 1. Scalp TCRbeta sequences were cross-referenced with sorted blood CD4 and CD8 repertoires so that the CD4 or CD8 identity of scalp clones could be inferred. Here the immuneACCESS table is served through TCRdb, limited to in-frame sequences with V and J called. Missing clones are a known gap in these copies; in checked studies unresolved V genes cover under half, and the rest lacks a known reason. V and J calls and clone size are given by that table; D and trimming were obtained from the DNA. The sample table records roughly 110,000 clones; less than 90% of these occur just once. The top ten hold over 20% of the sample.

As encoded in the germline V gene, CDR1 is MGHRA while CDR2 is YSYEKL. Compared with germline, V lacks 5 bases and J lacks 2 bases; bases without a gene match: 6. There are 15 amino acids in the CDR3, from cysteine to phenylalanine inclusive. CDR3 DNA is the only sequence kept; it has 45 bases, read in frame from the first base. The time point label here, explained by the study, means: roughly 24 weeks on oral tofacitinib. Taken with the paper, the label for treatment or condition translates to: oral pan-JAK inhibitor, 5-10 mg twice daily. Lesional scalp punch biopsies and peripheral blood were obtained from alopecia areata patients. PBMCs were separated by density centrifugation and stained for CD3, CD4 and CD8, after which CD4+ and CD8+ T cells were sorted on a FACSAria. Overall results and qualifications from the work: Scalp TCR repertoire analysis is complicated because resident alphabeta T cells in normal human skin are also sequenced, whereas mouse skin is dominated by gammadelta T cells. Many expanded lesional clones persisted in scalp and blood during tofacitinib treatment, which may partly explain relapse after stopping treatment. Compared with normal scalp, lesional scalp had higher clonality and more expanded CD8+ clones, particularly in alopecia totalis/universalis, a pattern that suggests antigenic drive. Tofacitinib significantly decreased scalp clonality and the number of expanded CD8+ clones among the top 100 scalp clones. Compared with mice, TCR sequences shared between patients were less clear, possibly partly because of HLA diversity across the patient population. Because the treated cohort was small and included a single nonresponder, larger studies are needed to assess links between baseline CD8+ expansion and response.

The sequence derives from a human donor with alopecia areata. The chain employs TRBV4-1 and TRBJ2-7; TRBD1 matches 10 bases in the middle. The sample consisted of CD8+ T cells sorted from blood, taken at week 24, from a patient treated with tofacitinib. The CDR3 region reads CASSAWTGGTYEQYF. The bases read TGCGCCAGCAGCGCCTGGACAGGGGGGACCTACGAGCAGTACTTC.